The clone carrying this T cell receptor (beta chain) was recorded a few times. This record comes from a study of cytomegalovirus exposure and HLA in healthy donors. On the study more broadly: A preliminary data release comprised about 85 million unique TCRs obtained from HLA-typed donors.

Germline V gene data show CDR1 as MGHDK and CDR2 as SYGVNS. The CDR3 consists of 12 residues. Trimming pared 7 bases from V and 1 base from J, leaving 7 bases between. Researchers ran the PCR with 60 Vbeta and 13 Jbeta primers. Data came from immunoSEQ multiplex PCR; TCRdb stores just in-frame clones and leaves some out. Of about 200,000 clones detected, 65% to 90% appear once; the ten largest clones hold around 0.31%. The TCR comes from a woman aged 25-40 years in good health and CMV-seronegative. The genes are TRBV25-1 and TRBJ1-1; D gene uncertain. Sequences were obtained from PBMCs. The CDR3 DNA reads TGTGCCAGCATTCGCGGGAACACTGAAGCTTTCTTT. Its translation: CASIRGNTEAFF.